These T cell receptor beta chains were read from a single sample in a study of cytomegalovirus exposure and HLA in healthy donors. Using immunoSEQ multiplex PCR, the repertoire was profiled, and TCRdb retains in-frame clones only, with some absent. The repertoire table contains roughly 120,000 clones. The sample consisted of PBMCs. The receptors here all came from a man aged 40-49 years in good health and CMV-seronegative. The CDR3 runs from the conserved cysteine through the conserved F or W. D genes are given only for firm matches.

d_gene	v_gene	j_gene	CDR3nt	CDR3aa
TRBD1	TRBV7-3	TRBJ1-1	TGTGCCAGCAGGCCAAACCCAGGGGGGACTGAAGCTTTCTTT	CASRPNPGGTEAFF
.	TRBV4-1	TRBJ2-7	TGCGCCAGCAGCCAAGAATACGGCCAGGCCCGCGAGCAGTACTTC	CASSQEYGQAREQYF
.	TRBV18	TRBJ1-1	TGTGCCAGCTCACCACAGACAGACGCAGCTTTCTTT	CASSPQTDAAFF
TRBD1	TRBV10-3	TRBJ1-1	TGTGCCGCGACAGGGGACACTGAAGCTTTCTTT	CAATGDTEAFF
TRBD1	TRBV6-1	TRBJ2-6	TGTGCCAGCAGTGAATACTTTTCAGGGGGATTTGGGGCCAACGTCCTGACTTTC	CASSEYFSGGFGANVLTF
.	TRBV4-1	TRBJ2-4	TGCGCCAGCAGCCCCCCACTCCCGGCCAAAAACATTCAGTACTTC	CASSPPLPAKNIQYF
.	TRBV28	TRBJ1-4	TGTGCCAGCAGGAAATCAGGGGCACCAACTAATGAAAAACTGTTTTTT	CASRKSGAPTNEKLFF
TRBD2	TRBV7-2	TRBJ2-3	TGTGCCAGCAGCCCAAGACTAGCGGGAGGCACAGATACGCAGTATTTT	CASSPRLAGGTDTQYF
TRBD2	TRBV6-1	TRBJ2-5	TGTGCCAGCAGTGAACTGAAGACTAGCGGTGAGCAGTACTTC	CASSELKTSGEQYF
TRBD1	TRBV9	TRBJ2-2	TGTGCCAGCCGCCTGGGACAGGGGACCGGGGAGCTGTTTTTT	CASRLGQGTGELFF
.	TRBV27	TRBJ2-7	TGTGCCAGCAGTCGTCGACAGGGAGGCTACGAGCAGTACTTC	CASSRRQGGYEQYF
TRBD2	TRBV5-6	TRBJ2-5	TGTGCCAGCAGCAACTGGACTAGCGGGAGTAGGGCCCAGTACTTC	CASSNWTSGSRAQYF
.	TRBV11-3	TRBJ2-7	TGTGCCAGCAGTAGCAACAGGGACCTGTACGAGCAGTACTTC	CASSSNRDLYEQYF
TRBD1	TRBV6-6	TRBJ1-5	TGTGCCAGCAGTTACGTAAGGGGGCTAGATCAGCCCCAGCATTTT	CASSYVRGLDQPQHF
.	TRBV6-1	TRBJ2-7	TGTGCCAGCATCCCGACAGGCCAAGCCTACGAGCAGTACTTC	CASIPTGQAYEQYF
TRBD2	TRBV28	TRBJ2-5	TGTGCCAGCAGCGGGGAGCGGGAAATCCAAGAGACCCAGTACTTC	CASSGEREIQETQYF
.	TRBV23-1	TRBJ2-2	TGCGCCAGCAGTCATACAACCGGGAGACACCCGTCGGCCGGGGAGCTGTTTTTT	CASSHTTGRHPSAGELFF
.	TRBV30	TRBJ1-4	TGTGCCTGGAGTGGGGACAATTCTAATGAAAAACTGTTTTTT	CAWSGDNSNEKLFF
TRBD1	TRBV5-8	TRBJ1-5	TGTGCCAGCAGCACCAGGACAGGGCCCTCGGGGCCCAATGATCAGCCCCAGCATTTT	CASSTRTGPSGPNDQPQHF
TRBD2	TRBV5-6	TRBJ2-1	TGTGCCAGCAGCCGGACTAGCGGGAGGTACAATGAGCAGTTCTTC	CASSRTSGRYNEQFF
TRBD2	TRBV14	TRBJ2-5	TGTGCCAGCAGCCAAGATCCGTTCGACATTCTAGCGGGGCTAGTCGAGACCCAGTACTTC	CASSQDPFDILAGLVETQYF
TRBD1	TRBV6-5	TRBJ1-2	TGTGCCAGCAGTTACTCAGGGACAGGGGATTATGGCTACACCTTC	CASSYSGTGDYGYTF
TRBD2	TRBV7-9	TRBJ2-1	TGTGCCAGCAGCAGGGACTACCTCTCCTACAATGAGCAGTTCTTC	CASSRDYLSYNEQFF
.	TRBV25-1	TRBJ2-3	TGTGCCAGCAGTACTAGGGTTTTTCGGGATACGCAGTATTTT	CASSTRVFRDTQYF
.	TRBV11-3	TRBJ2-7	TGTGCCAGCAGCTACGCAGGGGACGAGCAGTACTTC	CASSYAGDEQYF
TRBD2	TRBV19	TRBJ2-1	TGTGCCAGTATCGAGACGGGACTAGCGGGACACAATGAGCAGTTCTTC	CASIETGLAGHNEQFF
TRBD2	TRBV10-3	TRBJ2-2	TGTGCCATCCGTGGAACCCCTGGAAGGAGCGGGACGCGCGGGGAGCTGTTTTTT	CAIRGTPGRSGTRGELFF
.	TRBV7-9	TRBJ1-2	TGTGCCAGCAGCGCGTTCTCAGGGGACGGGGCGGGCTATGGCTACACCTTC	CASSAFSGDGAGYGYTF
.	TRBV28	TRBJ1-2	TGTGCCAGCAGAGATACCCGCAGGGGTCGGAGCTATGGCTACACCTTC	CASRDTRRGRSYGYTF
.	TRBV4-2	TRBJ2-1	TGTGCCAGCAGCCAAGTAGCGGACATCTCCTACAATGAGCAGTTCTTC	CASSQVADISYNEQFF
.	TRBV29-1	TRBJ2-1	TGCAGCGTTGGCCTGGTGGGGGGCAATGAGCAGTTCTTC	CSVGLVGGNEQFF
TRBD1	TRBV5-1	TRBJ2-1	TGCGCCAGCTTGGGGGACAGGGGTGTGGGGGCCTACAATGAGCAGTTCTTC	CASLGDRGVGAYNEQFF
TRBD1	TRBV18	TRBJ2-1	TGTGCCAGCTCACCGGGACAGGCCTACAATGAGCAGTTCTTC	CASSPGQAYNEQFF
.	TRBV5-1	TRBJ2-3	TGCGCCAGCAGCTTGGGTTCGAGCACAGATACGCAGTATTTT	CASSLGSSTDTQYF
.	TRBV5-1	TRBJ1-1	TGCGCCAGCAGCTTGTCCCAGGGGCCTGAAGCTTTCTTT	CASSLSQGPEAFF
.	TRBV29-1	TRBJ2-3	TGCAGCGTTTCGACAGGAGTCACAGATACGCAGTATTTT	CSVSTGVTDTQYF
TRBD2	TRBV7-8	TRBJ2-2	TGTGCCAGCAGCTTAATAGCAGCGGGAAGGGGAGAGCTGTTTTTT	CASSLIAAGRGELFF
TRBD1	TRBV4-1	TRBJ2-2	TGCGCCAGCAGCCAAGCCTTTGGACAGGGGGCTATAGGGGAGCTGTTTTTT	CASSQAFGQGAIGELFF
.	TRBV27	TRBJ2-7	TGTGCCAGCAGTTTTTGGGACAAGACATACGAGCAGTACTTC	CASSFWDKTYEQYF
.	TRBV5-1	TRBJ2-3	TGCGCCAGCAGCGGGGGAGGAGGGAACACAGATACGCAGTATTTT	CASSGGGGNTDTQYF
.	TRBV5-6	TRBJ2-7	TGTGCCAGCAGCTTGGGGGCCTTGGCCTACGAGCAGTACTTC	CASSLGALAYEQYF
.	TRBV6-5	TRBJ1-5	TGTGCCAGCAGTTACTCGGCAGGGTCCAATCAGCCCCAGCATTTT	CASSYSAGSNQPQHF
TRBD1	TRBV30	TRBJ1-1	TGTGCCTGGGGGACAGGGTATAAGAACACTGAAGCTTTCTTT	CAWGTGYKNTEAFF
.	TRBV27	TRBJ2-7	TGTGCCAGCAGTTTTGGAGATACCTACGAGCAGTACTTC	CASSFGDTYEQYF
TRBD1	TRBV7-9	TRBJ1-1	TGTGCCAGCAGCTTAGTAGTACTCGCGGGGACAGGGGGGAGTCAAGCTTTCTTT	CASSLVVLAGTGGSQAFF
TRBD1	TRBV2	TRBJ2-5	TGTGCCAGCAGTGAACCGGTAATGACAGGGACGGAGACCCAGTACTTC	CASSEPVMTGTETQYF